This is a list of T cell receptor beta chains from one sample in a study of T cells after posttransplantation cyclophosphamide. The table came from immunoSEQ multiplex PCR; TCRdb's copy has only in-frame clones and leaves some out. The repertoire shows about 7,500 clones, none seen only once; the top ten take around 25%. This material consisted of PBMCs, taken approximately 92 days after allogeneic stem cell transplant with posttransplant cyclophosphamide. These receptors all come from a female patient between 55 and 75 years old who received an allogeneic stem cell transplant from an unrelated donor, was CMV-positive, and had acute GVHD only. Some T cells may be graft donor cells. Both conserved end residues are part of each CDR3. A D gene is named only where the DNA matches it firmly. A clone size is listed for some rows: how often the clone was seen (once, few, many), or a class if it is expanded.

TRBJ1-2	TRBD1	many	18	TRBV10-1	TGCGCCAGCAGCCAGGGGGGCCGGGACACCCACTATAACTATGGCTACACCTTC	CASSQGGRDTHYNYGYTF
TRBJ1-6	NA	many	14	TRBV5-4	TGTGCCAGCAGCTTGGGACAGGCAAATTCACCCCTCCACTTT	CASSLGQANSPLHF
TRBJ1-5	NA	many	15	TRBV4-1	TGCGCCAGCAGCCTTAGTCCAGGGAGCGATCAGCCCCAGCATTTT	CASSLSPGSDQPQHF
TRBJ2-7	TRBD2	many	15	TRBV27	TGTGCCAGCAGTCCCCGGACTAGCGGGGGGTGGGAGCAGTACTTC	CASSPRTSGGWEQYF
TRBJ2-2	NA	many	14	TRBV5-4	TGTGCCACCACCACAGGGGGGGTAACCGGGGAGCTGTTTTTT	CATTTGGVTGELFF
TRBJ2-3	TRBD2	few	15	TRBV5-1	TGCGCCAGCAGATTGGGACTAGCGGGACCAGATACGCAGTATTTT	CASRLGLAGPDTQYF
TRBJ2-7	TRBD2	many	15	TRBV13	TGTGCCAGCAGCACGACTGGGACTACCGCCTTCGAGCAGTACTTC	CASSTTGTTAFEQYF
TRBJ2-2	NA	many	16	TRBV7-9	TGTGCCAGCAGCTTAGGGGTAACAGGCATCGCCGGGGAGCTGTTTTTT	CASSLGVTGIAGELFF
TRBJ2-7	TRBD2	many	14	TRBV5-1	TGCGCCAGCAGCCGCCCCGGGACTAGCTACGAGCAGTACTTC	CASSRPGTSYEQYF
TRBJ1-1	NA	many	14	TRBV7-6	TGTGCCAGCAGCATACCCAGGGGAAACACTGAAGCTTTCTTT	CASSIPRGNTEAFF
TRBJ2-7	NA	many	16	TRBV6-2/TRBV6-3	TGTGCCAGCAGTTACTCGAAGGTATCCTCTGCCTACGAGCAGTACTTC	CASSYSKVSSAYEQYF
TRBJ2-1	TRBD2	many	15	TRBV6-5	TGTGCCAGCAGTTTCGGACTAGCGGGAGGAAATGAGCAGTTCTTC	CASSFGLAGGNEQFF
TRBJ2-7	NA	many	13	TRBV6-6	TGTGCCAGCAGGCTGGACAGCTCCTACGAGCAGTACTTC	CASRLDSSYEQYF
TRBJ1-2	NA	many	15	TRBV5-4	TGTGCCAGCACCCAGCTAGGTATGCGAAACTATGGCTACACCTTC	CASTQLGMRNYGYTF
TRBJ2-2	NA	many	15	TRBV18	TGTGCCAGCTCAGCGACTGGCCCGAACACCGGGGAGCTGTTTTTT	CASSATGPNTGELFF
TRBJ1-2	TRBD1	many	14	TRBV12-5	TGTGCTAGTGGGACCGGGACAGGTTACTATGGCTACACCTTC	CASGTGTGYYGYTF
TRBJ2-2	NA	few	12	TRBV29-1	TGCAGCGTTGAAGCCGACACCGGGGAGCTGTTTTTT	CSVEADTGELFF
TRBJ2-7	NA	many	14	TRBV7-9	TGTGCCAGCAGCTTAGATTTCCCTCCCTACGAGCAGTACTTC	CASSLDFPPYEQYF
TRBJ2-7	NA	many	14	TRBV12-3/TRBV12-4	TGTGCCAGCAGTTTTTTTACGGGGGAGGACGAGCAGTACTTC	CASSFFTGEDEQYF
TRBJ2-5	TRBD2	few	15	TRBV18	TGTGCCAGCTCACCCGGGACTAGCCCCCAAGAGACCCAGTACTTC	CASSPGTSPQETQYF
TRBJ2-1	NA	medium-sized	12	TRBV19	TGTGCCAGTACTAGCCTGAGCTATGAGCAGTTCTTC	CASTSLSYEQFF
TRBJ1-1	TRBD1	many	12	TRBV29-1	TGCAGCGTTGCAGGGGGAATGACTGAAGCTTTCTTT	CSVAGGMTEAFF
TRBJ1-5	NA	many	14	TRBV6-1	TGTGCCAGCAGTGGGGGTAGGGGTCATCAGCCCCAGCATTTT	CASSGGRGHQPQHF
TRBJ2-1	TRBD2	many	16	TRBV6-5	TGTGCCAGCAGTTACTCGACCAGCGGGGCCTACAATGAGCAGTTCTTC	CASSYSTSGAYNEQFF
TRBJ2-2	TRBD2	many	18	TRBV28	TGTGCCAGCAGTCCCTCGACTAGCGGGAGGGCCGCCACCGGGGAGCTGTTTTTT	CASSPSTSGRAATGELFF
TRBJ1-1	NA	medium-sized	17	TRBV19	TGTGCCAGTAGTATAGATTGGTTCCGGAGGGTTAACACTGAAGCTTTCTTT	CASSIDWFRRVNTEAFF
TRBJ2-1	TRBD1	few	15	TRBV9	TGTGCCAGCAGCGTAGGAGACAGGGGCTACAATGAGCAGTTCTTC	CASSVGDRGYNEQFF
TRBJ2-2	NA	many	15	TRBV2	TGTGCCAGCAGTGAGGAGGGGGCTGAGACCGGGGAGCTGTTTTTT	CASSEEGAETGELFF
TRBJ2-1	TRBD2	many	17	TRBV10-3	TGTGCCATCAGTGGTGGGCTAGCGGGGATGTCCTACAATGAGCAGTTCTTC	CAISGGLAGMSYNEQFF
TRBJ2-1	TRBD2	many	15	TRBV5-6	TGTGCCAGCAGGTCGGGACTAGCGGGTTACAATGAGCAGTTCTTC	CASRSGLAGYNEQFF
TRBJ2-7	TRBD2	many	15	TRBV6-5	TGTGCCAGCAGTTACTCCAGCGGGAGCTCCTACGAGCAGTACTTC	CASSYSSGSSYEQYF
TRBJ2-1	NA	many	12	TRBV7-2	TGTGCCAGCAGCTTAGAAGGCATTGAGCAGTTCTTC	CASSLEGIEQFF
TRBJ2-2	NA	medium-sized	13	TRBV5-5	TGTGCCAGCAGCTTGGGGACAGCCGGGGAGCTGTTTTTT	CASSLGTAGELFF
TRBJ2-7	TRBD2	many	14	TRBV2	TGTGCCAGCCGCGGGACTAGTATTTCCTACGAGCAGTACTTC	CASRGTSISYEQYF
TRBJ1-1	TRBD1	many	15	TRBV4-1	TGCGCCAGCAGCCGTGCACAGGGGCGGAACACTGAAGCTTTCTTT	CASSRAQGRNTEAFF
TRBJ2-5	TRBD2	many	16	TRBV12-3/TRBV12-4	TGTGCCAGCAGTTTACGCGGGAGTCAATGGTGGAAGACCCAGTACTTC	CASSLRGSQWWKTQYF
TRBJ2-1	TRBD2	many	14	TRBV7-9	TGTGCCAGCAGCTTAGCCGGGACTAGCAATGAGCAGTTCTTC	CASSLAGTSNEQFF
TRBJ2-5	NA	NA	14	TRBV5-1	TGCGCCAGCAGCTCCGGGACTGGTGGTTGGACCCAGTACTTC	CASSSGTGGWTQYF
TRBJ1-1	NA	many	12	TRBV11-3	TGTGCCAGCAGCCGGACAGCTGATGAAGCTTTCTTT	CASSRTADEAFF
TRBJ2-7	TRBD2	many	14	TRBV7-3	TGTGCCAGCAGCTTAAGCGGGGGGGCCTTCGAGCAGTACTTC	CASSLSGGAFEQYF